This passage covers 5 T cell receptor beta chains from one sample sequenced in a study of OX40 agonist ivuxolimab in advanced cancers. Receptor amplification or capture employed the immunoSEQ multiplex PCR assay. As stored in TCRdb, this immuneACCESS dataset retains in-frame rearrangements with V and J assigned. A fraction of the clones does not appear; measured against another copy, unresolved V genes explain less than half of the discrepancy, and the remainder lacks a known reason. The sample table lists approximately 77,000 clones, 75% to 90% of them with a count of one. The top ten clones comprise about 7% of the sample. The sequences come from CD4+ or CD8+ T cells sorted from blood, collected in a trial of the OX40 agonist ivuxolimab. Source of these receptors: an adult with an advanced solid tumor such as melanoma, head and neck, liver or kidney cancer.

The chain joins TRBV11-2 to TRBJ1-5; 9 bases line up with TRBD1. The V and J ends lost 3 bases and 10 bases, in that order; junction bases with no gene match: 10. CDR1 and CDR2 (germline): SGHAT, FQNNGV. CDR3 length equals 15 residues. CDR3 in amino acids: CASSFQGQGQFPQHF. CDR3 DNA: TGTGCCAGCAGCTTTCAGGGACAGGGACAGTTCCCCCAGCATTTT. Looking up the rest from reference TRBV11-2 and TRBJ1-5 gives the full variable domain: EAGVAQSPRYKIIEKRQSVAFWCNPISGHATLYWYQQILGQGPKLLIQFQNNGVVDDSQLPKDRFSAERLKGVDSTLKIQPAKLEDSAVYLCASSFQGQGQFPQHFGDGTRLSIL.

The chain employs TRBV4-2 and TRBJ2-7, with TRBD2 as a possible D gene (7 bases). Germline V lookup: CDR1 LGHNA, CDR2 YNFKEQ. With 0 bases removed from V and 1 base from J, the gap between germline ends came to 13 bases. The CDR3 sequence is 16 residues long. Here the CDR3 reads CASSQDGGGLSYEQYF. In nucleotides, the CDR3 is TGTGCCAGCAGCCAAGACGGCGGGGGCCTTTCCTACGAGCAGTACTTC.

The table lists this clone with a few counts. The CDR3 DNA reads TGCGCCAGCAGTGACCGAACGGGGTTTTCTGGAAACACCATATATTTT. This translates into CASSDRTGFSGNTIYF. The chain joins TRBV10-2 to TRBJ1-3; D remains ambiguous. Per the germline V gene, CDR1 is WSHSY and CDR2 is SAAADI. CDR3 size: 16 residues. Trimming took off 3 bases at V and 1 base at J, with 13 bases between the two ends.

The chain uses TRBV9 and TRBJ2-4, with TRBD1 matching over 9 bases. The CDR3 contains 16 residues. From germline, CDR1 is SGDLS and CDR2 YYNGEE. V lost 4 bases, J lost 8 bases, and 13 bases stayed unmatched. CDR3: CASSLRTGDQVDIQYF. The CDR3 DNA sequence: TGTGCCAGCAGCCTAAGGACAGGGGACCAAGTGGACATTCAGTACTTC.

This clone has only a few counts. The chain carries TRBV4-2 and TRBJ2-1; the match to TRBD2 covers 15 bases. V dropped 6 bases and J dropped 6; count of bases not matched to a gene: 6. This CDR3 comprises 16 residues. In germline, CDR1 is LGHNA, CDR2 YNFKEQ. Written as DNA, the CDR3 is TGTGCCAGCAGTTCTCGGACTAGCGGGGGGGCCAATGAGCAGTTCTTC. This translates into CASSSRTSGGANEQFF.